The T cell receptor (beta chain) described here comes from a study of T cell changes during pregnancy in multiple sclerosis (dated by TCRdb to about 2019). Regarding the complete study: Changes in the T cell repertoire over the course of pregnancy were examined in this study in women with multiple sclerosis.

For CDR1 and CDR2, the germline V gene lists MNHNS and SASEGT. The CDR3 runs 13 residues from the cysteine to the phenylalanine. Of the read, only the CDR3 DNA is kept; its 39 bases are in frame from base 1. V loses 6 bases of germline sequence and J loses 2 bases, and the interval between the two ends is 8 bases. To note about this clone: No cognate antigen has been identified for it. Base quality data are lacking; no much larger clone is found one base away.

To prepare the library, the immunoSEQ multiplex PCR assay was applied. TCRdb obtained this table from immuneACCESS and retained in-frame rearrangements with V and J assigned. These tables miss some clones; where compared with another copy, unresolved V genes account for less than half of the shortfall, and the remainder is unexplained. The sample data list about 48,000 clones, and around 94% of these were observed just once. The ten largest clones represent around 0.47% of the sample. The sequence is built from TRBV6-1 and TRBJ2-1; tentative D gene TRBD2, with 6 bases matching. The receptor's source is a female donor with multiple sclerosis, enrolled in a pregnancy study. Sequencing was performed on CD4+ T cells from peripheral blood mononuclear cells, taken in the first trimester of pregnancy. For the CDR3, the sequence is CASRWGAYNEQFF. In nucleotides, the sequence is TGTGCCAGCAGATGGGGGGCCTACAATGAGCAGTTCTTC.